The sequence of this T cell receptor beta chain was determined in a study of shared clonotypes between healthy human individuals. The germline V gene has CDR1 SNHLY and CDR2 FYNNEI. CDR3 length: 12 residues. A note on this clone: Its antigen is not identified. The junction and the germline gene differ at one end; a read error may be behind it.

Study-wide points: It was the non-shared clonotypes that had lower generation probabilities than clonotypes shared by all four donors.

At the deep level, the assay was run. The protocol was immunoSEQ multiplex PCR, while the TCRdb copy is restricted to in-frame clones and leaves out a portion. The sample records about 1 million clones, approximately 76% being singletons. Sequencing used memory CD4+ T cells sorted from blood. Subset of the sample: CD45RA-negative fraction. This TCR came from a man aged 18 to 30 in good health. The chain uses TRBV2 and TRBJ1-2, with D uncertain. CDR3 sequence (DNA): TGTGCCAGCAGTGAAGCGGTTTCCGCGGGGAACTTC. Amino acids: CASSEAVSAGNF.